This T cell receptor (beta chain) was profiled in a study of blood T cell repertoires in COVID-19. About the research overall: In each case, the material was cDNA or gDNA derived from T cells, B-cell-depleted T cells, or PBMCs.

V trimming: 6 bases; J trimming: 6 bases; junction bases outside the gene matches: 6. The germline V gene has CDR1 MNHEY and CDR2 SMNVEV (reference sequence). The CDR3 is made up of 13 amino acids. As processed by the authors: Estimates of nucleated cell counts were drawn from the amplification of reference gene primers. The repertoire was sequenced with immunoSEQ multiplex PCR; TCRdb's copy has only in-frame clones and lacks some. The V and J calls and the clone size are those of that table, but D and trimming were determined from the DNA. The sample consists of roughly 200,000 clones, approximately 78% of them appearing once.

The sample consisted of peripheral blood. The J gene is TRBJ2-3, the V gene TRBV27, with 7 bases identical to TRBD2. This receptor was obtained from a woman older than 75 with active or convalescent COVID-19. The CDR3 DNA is TGTGCCAGCAGGGCGGGGGTATCCGATACGCAGTATTTT. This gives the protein CASRAGVSDTQYF.